The present entry profiles one TCR beta chain with its context. The antigen is not known. This specimen belongs to a study of cytotoxic CD8 clonotypes in ibrutinib-treated CLL. About the research overall: Partial response was seen in 24 patients and complete response in 2; after median roughly 66 months, about 15 stayed remitted, about 12 progressed. Response sampling came at median approximately twelve months of treatment, ranging roughly 6 to 36 months.

The CDR3 covers 12 residues. Trimming stripped 6 bases from V and 18 bases from J, with 18 bases between. Per germline, CDR1 SEHNR and CDR2 FQNEAQ (reference sequence). Study-level results: Measured clonality at baseline was greater than in age-matched healthy donors and tracked with circulating CD8+ T-cell counts. On treatment, the uncommon public clonotypes contracted or remained stable.

Measured with immunoSEQ multiplex PCR; TCRdb has only the in-frame clones, and not every one. The sample has more than 200,000 clones, less than 75% seen once. The chain links TRBV7-9 to TRBJ2-6; no clear D gene. The TCR sequence derives from a human donor with chronic lymphocytic leukemia. Sequenced here: PBMCs, sampled after 24 months of ibrutinib treatment. Here the CDR3 reads CASRDRYESTTF. The CDR3 DNA is TGTGCCAGCAGAGACCGTTATGAGTCGACGACTTTC.